Following are 18 T cell receptor beta chains from one sample sequenced in a study of T cell repertoires in cytomegalovirus infection. TCRdb re-called the reads with MiXCR, one entry per CDR3 protein. The sample lists approximately 76,000 distinct CDR3 sequences; 3% to 4.5% were seen once. The sequenced material came from PBMCs. The source of these receptors is a human donor in good health (CMV status not recorded). Some clones in this sample may be carry-over from other donors' samples.

This clonotype was detected many times. V and J are TRBV7-3 and TRBJ2-7; D unresolved. V lost 5 bases, J lost 2 bases, and 13 bases lay in between. CDR3 size: 14 residues. Germline assignment: CDR1 SGHTA and CDR2 FQGTGA. The chain's CDR3 is CASSPGGTAYEQYF. CDR3 sequence (DNA): TGTGCCAGCAGCCCGGGCGGAACGGCCTACGAGCAGTACTTC.

There are a few counts of this clonotype. The chain is built from TRBV2 and TRBJ2-5; 15 nucleotides agree with TRBD2. Unmatched junction bases numbered 13, after V lost 10 bases and J lost 7 bases. The CDR3 runs to 16 residues. The germline CDR1 and CDR2 sequences are SNHLY and FYNNEI. The CDR3 region is CATSGTSGGQGVTQYF. The CDR3, as DNA: TGTGCCACTTCCGGGACTAGCGGGGGGCAGGGGGTGACCCAGTACTTC.

This clonotype appeared many times. V and J are TRBV12-3 or TRBV12-4 and TRBJ1-5; a weak D match, TRBD1 (5 bases). V lost 6 bases and J lost 0, with 18 bases in between. CDR3 length equals 17 residues. As DNA, the CDR3 is TGTGCCAGCAGCTTGGCGTTGGGGGAGGGTAGCAATCAGCCCCAGCATTTT. Translation: CASSLALGEGSNQPQHF.

This clonotype was detected ten times or more. This sequence joins TRBV5-6 and TRBJ2-5; D is uncertain. The CDR3 is 15 amino acids. The germline CDR1 and CDR2 sequences are SGHDT and YYEEEE. Between the trimmed V and J ends, which lost 0 bases and 1 base, there was a span of 10 bases. CDR3 in amino acids: CASSLARPFQETQYF. In DNA form, the CDR3 reads TGTGCCAGCAGCTTGGCTAGGCCGTTCCAAGAGACCCAGTACTTC.

Ten or more counts support this clonotype. The V call is TRBV6-6, the J call TRBJ1-1, with D possibly TRBD1 on 5 matching bases. The germline CDR1 and CDR2 sequences are MNHNY and SVGAGI (reference sequence). V lost 6 bases and J lost 1, with 12 bases in between. The CDR3 is made up of 14 amino acids. CDR3 amino acids: CASRMTAANTEAFF. DNA of the CDR3: TGTGCCAGCAGGATGACAGCCGCGAACACTGAAGCTTTCTTT.

This clonotype was counted ten times or more. The gene calls are TRBV2 and TRBJ2-7; D unclear. The CDR3 has 12 residues. V dropped 5 bases and J dropped 6 bases, with 11 bases sitting between them. The germline CDR1 and CDR2 sequences are SNHLY and FYNNEI. The CDR3 loop reads CASSSPSSEQYF. As DNA, the CDR3 is TGTGCCAGCAGTTCCCCCTCTTCCGAGCAGTACTTC.

This clonotype was recorded at least ten times. The CDR3 loop reads CASSGTQGGTGELFF. DNA for the CDR3: TGTGCCAGCAGCGGAACGCAGGGCGGGACCGGGGAGCTGTTTTTT. The V and J genes are TRBV7-2 and TRBJ2-2; possibly TRBD1 or TRBD2 for D (5 bases each). CDR1 is SGHTA, CDR2 FQGNSA, per germline. The CDR3 runs 15 residues. Trimming left V 5 bases short and J 5 bases short, with 15 bases between.

This clonotype was found many times. The rearrangement uses TRBV7-6 and TRBJ2-7, with D possibly being TRBD1 or TRBD2 (5 bases each). V dropped 5 bases and J dropped 2 bases, with 16 bases sitting between them. The length of the CDR3 is 15 residues. Germline CDR1 and CDR2: SGHVS and FNYEAQ. The CDR3 bases are TGTGCCAGCAGCCCGGGATCAGGGTTCGCCTACGAGCAGTACTTC. Its translation is CASSPGSGFAYEQYF.

The gene calls are TRBV7-3 and TRBJ2-3; TRBD2 agrees at 7 bases. Trimming removed 3 bases from V and 1 base from J; junction bases left unmatched: 4. This CDR3 spans 15 amino acids. From germline, CDR1 is SGHTA and CDR2 FQGTGA. As DNA, the CDR3 is TGTGCCAGCAGCTTGGGACTATACCGCACAGATACGCAGTATTTT. Protein: CASSLGLYRTDTQYF.

This clonotype has a count of ten or more. The rearrangement uses TRBV2 and TRBJ1-5; the D is unclear. The V end was cut by 2 bases, the J end by 9 bases, with 11 bases between. The CDR3 sequence is 13 residues long. Germline-derived CDR1 and CDR2 are SNHLY and FYNNEI. The CDR3 loop reads CASSEQDSLPQHF. The CDR3 DNA follows: TGTGCCAGCAGTGAACAGGATTCTTTGCCCCAGCATTTT.

This clonotype showed up many times. This sequence joins TRBV28 and TRBJ1-2; D ambiguous. The CDR3 sequence is 13 residues long. CDR1 and CDR2 from the germline V gene are MDHEN and SYDVKM. V was cut by 4 bases and J by 0 bases, with 6 bases left in between. The CDR3 sequence: CASSSVSNYGYTF. CDR3 sequence (DNA): TGTGCCAGCAGTTCAGTTTCTAACTATGGCTACACCTTC.

This clonotype was recorded at least ten times. The rearrangement joins TRBV2 to TRBJ1-5; D is unclear. The CDR3 contains 12 residues. With 6 bases removed from V and 0 bases from J, the gap between germline ends came to 3 bases. Germline values: CDR1 SNHLY, CDR2 FYNNEI. This chain's CDR3 is CASRYSNQPQHF. CDR3 DNA sequence: TGTGCCAGCAGATATAGCAATCAGCCCCAGCATTTT.

This clonotype came up many times. The genes are TRBV5-6 and TRBJ2-7; 7 positions match TRBD2. The J segment lost 3 bases and the V segment lost 0 bases, leaving 3 bases of the junction unmatched. In germline, CDR1 is SGHDT, CDR2 YYEEEE. The CDR3 sequence is 14 residues long. The CDR3 coding sequence is TGTGCCAGCAGCTTGGGCGGGGGATACTACGAGCAGTACTTC. Protein: CASSLGGGYYEQYF.

This clonotype was seen ten or more times. CDR3 nucleotides: TGCAGTGCTAGACAGGGGGCTTGGATCACTGAAGCTTTCTTT. This codes for CSARQGAWITEAFF. This sequence joins TRBV20-1 and TRBJ1-1; 8 bases align to TRBD1. Germline V CDR1 and CDR2: DFQATT, SNEGSKA (reference sequence). With V trimmed by 2 bases and J by 4 bases, 6 bases remained unmatched. The CDR3 is made up of 14 amino acids.

This clonotype was detected ten times or more. This rearrangement joins TRBV12-3 or TRBV12-4 to TRBJ1-3; D is perhaps TRBD1 (6 bases). V was shortened by 6 bases and J by 0 bases, with 12 bases between the two germline ends. This CDR3 contains 15 residues. CDR3 DNA: TGTGCCAGCAGGGTGGTGGGGGCCTCTGGAAACACCATATATTTT. Its translation: CASRVVGASGNTIYF.

This clonotype was detected ten times or more. The gene calls are TRBV10-3 and TRBJ2-3; tentative D call: TRBD2 (5 bases). Trimming shortened V by 6 bases and J by 6 bases, and 16 bases separated the two germline ends. The CDR3 covers 14 residues. Germline V CDR1 and CDR2: ENHRY, SYGVKD. Written as DNA, the CDR3 is TGTGCCATCAGGAGCCGGACTGGAGAGGATACGCAGTATTTT. Protein: CAIRSRTGEDTQYF.

This clonotype was detected ten times or more. This chain joins TRBV6-5 and TRBJ1-6, with D possibly being TRBD1 (5 bases). The germline CDR1 and CDR2 sequences are MNHEY and SVGAGI. This CDR3 is 15 amino acids long. V gave up 2 bases and J gave up 10 bases, with 15 bases separating them. CDR3 amino acids: CASSYPRGVRSPLHF. CDR3 DNA: TGTGCCAGCAGTTACCCCCGGGGGGTCCGGTCACCCCTCCACTTT.

This clonotype was seen repeatedly, ten times or more. The V gene is TRBV19, the J gene TRBJ1-5, with 8 bases matching TRBD1. J was trimmed by 4 bases and V by 4 bases; bases with no gene match: 6. Germline CDR1 is LNHDA and CDR2 is SQIVND (reference sequence). CDR3 length: 15 residues. The CDR3, as DNA: TGTGCCAGTAGTACCGGACGGACAGGGAATCAGCCCCAGCATTTT. Amino acids: CASSTGRTGNQPQHF. The full variable domain, completed using reference TRBV19 and TRBJ1-5, is DGGITQSPKYLFRKEGQNVTLSCEQNLNHDAMYWYRQDPGQGLRLIYYSQIVNDFQKGDIAEGYSVSREKKESFPLTVTSAQKNPTAFYLCASSTGRTGNQPQHFGDGTRLSIL.